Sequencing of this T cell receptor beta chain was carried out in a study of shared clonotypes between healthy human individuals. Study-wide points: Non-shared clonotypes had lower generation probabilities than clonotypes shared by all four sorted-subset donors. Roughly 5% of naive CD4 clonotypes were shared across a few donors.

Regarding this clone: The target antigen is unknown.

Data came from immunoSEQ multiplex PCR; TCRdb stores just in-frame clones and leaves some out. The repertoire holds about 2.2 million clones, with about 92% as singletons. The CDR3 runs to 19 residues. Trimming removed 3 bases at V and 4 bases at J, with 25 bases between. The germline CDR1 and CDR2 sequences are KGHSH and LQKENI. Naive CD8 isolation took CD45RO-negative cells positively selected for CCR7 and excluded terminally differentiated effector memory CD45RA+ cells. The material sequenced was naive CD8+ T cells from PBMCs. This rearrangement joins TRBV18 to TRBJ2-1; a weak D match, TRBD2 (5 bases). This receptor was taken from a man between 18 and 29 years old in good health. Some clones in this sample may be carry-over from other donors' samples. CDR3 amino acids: CASSPYSRRSAGDYNEQFF. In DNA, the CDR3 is TGTGCCAGCTCACCTTATTCCCGACGTTCTGCGGGCGATTACAATGAGCAGTTCTTC.